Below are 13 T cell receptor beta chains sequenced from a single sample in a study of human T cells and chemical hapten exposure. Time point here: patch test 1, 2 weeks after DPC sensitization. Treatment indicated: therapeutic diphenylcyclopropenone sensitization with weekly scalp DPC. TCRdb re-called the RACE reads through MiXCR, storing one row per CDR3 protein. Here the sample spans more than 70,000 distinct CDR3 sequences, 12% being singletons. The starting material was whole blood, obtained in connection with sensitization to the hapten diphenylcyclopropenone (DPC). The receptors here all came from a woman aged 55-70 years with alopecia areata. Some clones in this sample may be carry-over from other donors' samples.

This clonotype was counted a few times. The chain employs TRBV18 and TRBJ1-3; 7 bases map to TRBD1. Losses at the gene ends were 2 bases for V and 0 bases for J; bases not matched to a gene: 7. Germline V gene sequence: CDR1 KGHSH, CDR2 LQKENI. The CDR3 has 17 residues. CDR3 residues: CASSPSQGVSSGNTIYF. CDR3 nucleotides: TGTGCCAGCTCACCAAGCCAGGGGGTGAGCTCTGGAAACACCATATATTTT.

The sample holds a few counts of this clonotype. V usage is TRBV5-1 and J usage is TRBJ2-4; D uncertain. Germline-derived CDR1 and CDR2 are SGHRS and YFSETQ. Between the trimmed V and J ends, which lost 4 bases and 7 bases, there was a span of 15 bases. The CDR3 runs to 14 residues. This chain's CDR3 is CASSPPHSRNIQYF. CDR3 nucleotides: TGCGCCAGCAGCCCCCCTCATTCGAGGAACATTCAGTACTTC.

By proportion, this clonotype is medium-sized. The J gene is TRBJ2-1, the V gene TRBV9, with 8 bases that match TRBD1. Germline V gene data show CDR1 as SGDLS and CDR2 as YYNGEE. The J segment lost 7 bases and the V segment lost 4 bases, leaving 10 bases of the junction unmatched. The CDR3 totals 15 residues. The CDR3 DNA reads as TGTGCCAGCAGCCCCGCCAGGGACAGGCAGAATGAGCAGTTCTTC. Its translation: CASSPARDRQNEQFF.

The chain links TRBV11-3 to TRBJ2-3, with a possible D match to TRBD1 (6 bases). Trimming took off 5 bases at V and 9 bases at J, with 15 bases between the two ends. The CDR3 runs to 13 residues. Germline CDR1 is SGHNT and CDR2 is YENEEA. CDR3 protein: CASSLTQGSTQYF. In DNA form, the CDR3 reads TGTGCCAGCAGCCTGACACAGGGTTCGACGCAGTATTTT.

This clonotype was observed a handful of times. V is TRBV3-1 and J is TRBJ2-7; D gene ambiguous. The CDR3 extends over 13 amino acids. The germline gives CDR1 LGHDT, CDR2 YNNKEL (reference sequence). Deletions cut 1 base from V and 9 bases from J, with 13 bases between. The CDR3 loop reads CASSQAQAPRQYF. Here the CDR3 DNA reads TGTGCCAGCAGCCAAGCCCAAGCCCCGCGGCAGTACTTC.

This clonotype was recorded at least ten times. CDR3 sequence (DNA): TGTGCCAGCAGTTTTAGTAGGGGAGGCAACTATGGCTACACCTTC. Translated: CASSFSRGGNYGYTF. V usage is TRBV12-3 or TRBV12-4 and J usage is TRBJ1-2; D might be TRBD1 (5 bases). V was clipped by 3 bases and J by 2 bases, with 13 bases between them. The CDR3 totals 15 residues.

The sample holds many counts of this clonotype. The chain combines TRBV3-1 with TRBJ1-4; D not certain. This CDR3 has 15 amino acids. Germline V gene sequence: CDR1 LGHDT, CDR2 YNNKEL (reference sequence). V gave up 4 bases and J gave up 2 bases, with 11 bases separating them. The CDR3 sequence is CASSPYSGTNEKLFF. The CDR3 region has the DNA TGTGCCAGCAGCCCCTATTCCGGGACTAATGAAAAACTGTTTTTT.

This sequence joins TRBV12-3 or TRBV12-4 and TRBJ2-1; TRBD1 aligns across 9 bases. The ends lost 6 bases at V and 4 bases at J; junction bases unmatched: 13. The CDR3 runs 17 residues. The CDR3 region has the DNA TGTGCCAGCAGCTTTCATTTGGGGGGACAGGGTTACAATGAGCAGTTCTTC. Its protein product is CASSFHLGGQGYNEQFF.

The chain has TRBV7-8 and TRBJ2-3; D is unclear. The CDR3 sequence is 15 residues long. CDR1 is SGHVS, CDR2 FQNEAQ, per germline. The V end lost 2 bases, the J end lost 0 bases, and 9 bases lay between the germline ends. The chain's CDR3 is CASSLWTFSTDTQYF. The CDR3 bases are TGTGCCAGCAGCTTATGGACGTTTAGCACAGATACGCAGTATTTT.

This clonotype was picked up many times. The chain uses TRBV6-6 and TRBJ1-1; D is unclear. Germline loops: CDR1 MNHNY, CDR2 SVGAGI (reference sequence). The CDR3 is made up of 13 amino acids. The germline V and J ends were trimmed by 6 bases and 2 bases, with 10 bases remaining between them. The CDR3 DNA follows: TGTGCCAGCAGAGCCGGAGGAAACACTGAAGCTTTCTTT. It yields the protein CASRAGGNTEAFF.

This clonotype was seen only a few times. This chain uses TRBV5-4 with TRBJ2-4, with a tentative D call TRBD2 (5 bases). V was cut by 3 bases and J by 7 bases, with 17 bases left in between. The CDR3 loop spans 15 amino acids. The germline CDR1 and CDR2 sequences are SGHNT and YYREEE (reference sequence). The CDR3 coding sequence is TGTGCCAGCAGCTCCTTCACTAGTTCGGGCAACATTCAGTACTTC. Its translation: CASSSFTSSGNIQYF.

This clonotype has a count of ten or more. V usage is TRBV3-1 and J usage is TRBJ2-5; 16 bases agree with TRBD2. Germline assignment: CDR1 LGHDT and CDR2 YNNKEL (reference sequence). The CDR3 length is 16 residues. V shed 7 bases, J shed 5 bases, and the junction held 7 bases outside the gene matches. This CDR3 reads CASKPGLAGGLETQYF. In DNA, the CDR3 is TGTGCCAGCAAACCGGGACTAGCGGGGGGGCTTGAGACCCAGTACTTC.

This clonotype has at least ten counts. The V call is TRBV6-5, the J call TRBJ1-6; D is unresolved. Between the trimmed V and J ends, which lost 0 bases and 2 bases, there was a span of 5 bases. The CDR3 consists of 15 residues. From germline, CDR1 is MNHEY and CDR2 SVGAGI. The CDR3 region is CASSYSVTYNSPLHF. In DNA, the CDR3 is TGTGCCAGCAGTTACTCGGTCACCTATAATTCACCCCTCCACTTT.